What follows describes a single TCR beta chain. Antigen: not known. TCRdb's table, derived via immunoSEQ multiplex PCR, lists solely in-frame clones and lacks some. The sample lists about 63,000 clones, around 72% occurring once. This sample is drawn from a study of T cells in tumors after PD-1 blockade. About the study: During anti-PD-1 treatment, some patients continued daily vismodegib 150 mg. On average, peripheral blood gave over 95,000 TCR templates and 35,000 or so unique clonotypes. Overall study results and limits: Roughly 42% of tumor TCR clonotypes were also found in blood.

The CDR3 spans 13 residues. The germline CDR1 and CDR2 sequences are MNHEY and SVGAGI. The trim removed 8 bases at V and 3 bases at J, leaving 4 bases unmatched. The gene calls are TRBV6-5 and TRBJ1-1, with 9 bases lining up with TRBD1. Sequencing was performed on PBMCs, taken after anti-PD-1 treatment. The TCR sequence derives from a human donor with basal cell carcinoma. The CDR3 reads CASETGGDTEAFF. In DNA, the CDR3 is TGTGCCAGCGAGACAGGGGGAGACACTGAAGCTTTCTTT.